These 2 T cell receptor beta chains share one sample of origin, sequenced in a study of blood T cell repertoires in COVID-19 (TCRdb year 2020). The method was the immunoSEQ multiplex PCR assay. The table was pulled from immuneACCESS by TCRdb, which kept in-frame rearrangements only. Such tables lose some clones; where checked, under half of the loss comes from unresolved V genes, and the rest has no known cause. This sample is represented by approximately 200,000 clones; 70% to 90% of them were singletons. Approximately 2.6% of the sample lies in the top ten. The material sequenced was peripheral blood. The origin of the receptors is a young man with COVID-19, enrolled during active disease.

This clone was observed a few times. DNA of the CDR3: TGTGCCAGCTCCCAGACAGTCTACGAGCAGTACTTC. It yields the protein CASSQTVYEQYF. V gene TRBV18 combines with J gene TRBJ2-7; tentative D call: TRBD1 (5 bases). Germline V CDR1 and CDR2: KGHSH, LQKENI. The V end lost 6 bases, the J end lost 3 bases, and 9 bases lay between the germline ends. There are 12 residues in the CDR3. Full variable domain (outside the CDR3, taken from reference TRBV18 and TRBJ2-7): NAGVMQNPRHLVRRRGQEARLRCSPMKGHSHVYWYRQLPEEGLKFMVYLQKENIIDESGMPKERFSAEFPKEGPSILRIQQVVRGDSAAYFCASSQTVYEQYFGPGTRLTVT.

The CDR3 DNA reads as TGTGCCAGCAGTTACGGCCGACTATACTACGAGCAGTACTTC. This codes for CASSYGRLYYEQYF. The gene calls are TRBV6-5 and TRBJ2-7, with a possible D match to TRBD2 (5 bases). Per germline, CDR1 MNHEY and CDR2 SVGAGI. This CDR3 is built from 14 residues. V gave up 2 bases and J gave up 3 bases, with 11 bases separating them.